The entry below gives a single TCR beta chain sequence along with its context. Per the germline V gene, CDR1 is SGHNT and CDR2 is YENEEA. The CDR3 consists of 14 residues. V lost 3 bases and J lost 6, with 15 bases in between. Sequencing used immunoSEQ multiplex PCR; TCRdb keeps in-frame clones, though not all of them. The sample holds some 490,000 clones; about nine tenths are singletons and the top ten take 8% to 9.5%. This entry belongs to a study of blood T cell repertoires in COVID-19. This sequence was found in a woman aged 55-70 years who had recovered from COVID-19. The J gene is TRBJ2-7, the V gene TRBV11-3; D might be TRBD1 (6 bases). Sequenced input: PBMCs or T cells enriched from blood (not recorded which). As DNA, the CDR3 is TGTGCCAGCAGCTTTGGGACACCTGGGAGCGAGCAGTACTTC. Translating gives CASSFGTPGSEQYF.